A single sample is the source of the 29 T cell receptor beta chains below, sequenced in a study of T cells in Graves' hyperthyroidism and ophthalmopathy. TCR beta CDR3 regions were amplified from RNA transcripts. Initially, a first-round RT-PCR of the TCR CDR3 employed the HTBI primer set. In TCRdb, the multiplex PCR reads were re-called with MiXCR into one record per CDR3 protein. In the table there are about 350,000 distinct CDR3 sequences, 15% to 20% of which are singletons. The sample consisted of blood. All receptors come from a woman aged 40 to 50 with Graves' ophthalmopathy.

This chain connects TRBV20-1 to TRBJ1-2, with D possibly being TRBD1 (5 bases). From germline, CDR1 is DFQATT and CDR2 SNEGSKA (reference sequence). V was clipped by 5 bases and J by 4 bases, with 14 bases between them. The length of the CDR3 is 13 residues. The CDR3 loop reads CSASGAEFYGYTF. The CDR3 nucleotides read TGCAGTGCTTCTGGGGCTGAGTTCTATGGCTACACCTTC.

This clonotype was seen many times. The chain combines TRBV4-1 with TRBJ1-2; 9 nucleotides agree with TRBD1. V trimming: 0 bases; J trimming: 5 bases; junction bases outside the gene matches: 7. In germline, CDR1 is MGHRA, CDR2 YSYEKL. The CDR3 contains 16 residues. The CDR3 spells CASSQDRGTGLYGYTF. The CDR3 nucleotides are TGCGCCAGCAGCCAAGATCGTGGGACAGGGTTATATGGCTACACCTTC.

The chain is built from TRBV9 and TRBJ2-7, with 8 nucleotides matching TRBD1. CDR1 SGDLS and CDR2 YYNGEE come from the germline V gene. The ends lost 0 bases at V and 0 bases at J; junction bases unmatched: 8. The CDR3 length is 17 residues. The CDR3 reads CASSVGLQGASSYEQYF. The CDR3 DNA reads TGTGCCAGCAGCGTAGGACTCCAGGGGGCCAGCTCCTACGAGCAGTACTTC.

This clonotype was observed many times. The chain uses TRBV18 and TRBJ2-5; D is undetermined. This CDR3 spans 12 amino acids. Germline V gene lookup returns CDR1 KGHSH and CDR2 LQKENI. Between the trimmed V and J ends, which lost 4 bases and 5 bases, there was a span of 8 bases. The CDR3 spells CASSREMETQYF. The CDR3 bases are TGTGCCAGCTCACGCGAGATGGAGACCCAGTACTTC.

The sample holds many counts of this clonotype. This chain uses TRBV28 with TRBJ2-7; D uncertain. This CDR3 comprises 14 residues. The ends were cut back, 1 base at V and 2 bases at J, with 9 bases in the middle. Looked up from germline, CDR1 is MDHEN and CDR2 is SYDVKM. The CDR3 region is CASSLSEVTYEQYF. In DNA, the CDR3 is TGTGCCAGCAGTTTATCCGAGGTTACCTACGAGCAGTACTTC.

The chain uses TRBV12-3 or TRBV12-4 and TRBJ1-1, with D hard to call. Trimming took 10 bases from V and 1 from J, leaving 10 bases between them. The CDR3 has 12 amino acids. The CDR3: CATGNENTEAFF. The CDR3 DNA follows: TGTGCCACCGGGAACGAGAACACTGAAGCTTTCTTT.

The sample holds many counts of this clonotype. This chain uses TRBV20-1 with TRBJ1-1; maybe TRBD1 (5 bases). CDR3 size: 11 residues. Germline CDR1 reads DFQATT; CDR2 reads SNEGSKA (reference sequence). Trimming took 3 bases from V and 6 from J, leaving 8 bases between them. The chain's CDR3 is CSASREPEAFF. CDR3 DNA sequence: TGCAGTGCTAGCAGGGAGCCTGAAGCTTTCTTT.

Points on this clonotype: A single base separates this from a much larger clone, so it may be a read error. This chain joins TRBV6-5 and TRBJ1-6; D not resolved. This CDR3 contains 13 residues. Germline V gives CDR1 MNHEY, CDR2 SVGAGI. The CDR3 DNA is TGTGCCTGCAGTTACGCGACGTATTCACCCCTCCACTTT. Translated, it gives CACSYATYSPLHF.

In its sample, this clonotype was seen many times. The gene calls are TRBV4-1 and TRBJ2-7; TRBD2 might be the D (6 bases). CDR3 length: 13 residues. CDR1 MGHRA and CDR2 YSYEKL come from the germline V gene. Deletions cut 4 bases from V and 5 bases from J, with 12 bases between. The CDR3 coding sequence is TGCGCCAGCAGCCTCCTCACGGGGGACGAGCAGTACTTC. Encoded protein: CASSLLTGDEQYF.

This clonotype has at least ten counts. The V call is TRBV7-9, the J call TRBJ2-7; D gene uncertain. This CDR3 is 15 amino acids long. V lost 5 bases, J lost 2 bases, and 16 bases lay in between. Germline V lookup: CDR1 SEHNR, CDR2 FQNEAQ (reference sequence). The CDR3 DNA sequence: TGTGCCAGCAGCATAGAAAGGAACAAACCCTACGAGCAGTACTTC. Encoded protein: CASSIERNKPYEQYF.

This clonotype was seen a few times. This chain's CDR3 is CASSSGKLAGGETQYF. As DNA, the CDR3 is TGTGCCAGCAGCTCCGGGAAATTAGCGGGGGGGGAGACCCAGTACTTC. J is TRBJ2-5 and V is TRBV28, with 11 bases that match TRBD2. This CDR3 comprises 16 residues. Trimming at V came to 6 bases and at J to 5 bases, leaving 11 bases not matched to a gene. Germline V gene sequence: CDR1 MDHEN, CDR2 SYDVKM.

Only one count was recorded for this clonotype. CDR3 nucleotide sequence: TGTGCCAGCAGTCAACAGGGAGGGAACACTGAAGCTTTCTTT. Translating it yields CASSQQGGNTEAFF. The V gene is TRBV7-9, the J gene TRBJ1-1; the D gene is possibly TRBD1 (6 bases). V shed 6 bases and J shed 1 base, with 12 bases lying between them. The germline CDR1 and CDR2 sequences are SEHNR and FQNEAQ (reference sequence). There are 14 residues in the CDR3.

This clonotype showed up many times. In nucleotides, the CDR3 is TGTGCCAGCAGCTTAATGGGACTGAACACCGGGGAGCTGTTTTTT. This codes for CASSLMGLNTGELFF. The V and J genes are TRBV11-1 and TRBJ2-2; TRBD2 is a possible D gene (6 bases). Germline V gives CDR1 SGHAT, CDR2 FQDESV (reference sequence). This CDR3 is built from 15 residues. V gave up 2 bases and J gave up 1 base, with 8 bases separating them.

This clonotype was recorded at least ten times. The chain recombines TRBV7-2 with TRBJ1-2, with D tentatively TRBD1 (6 bases). CDR1 is SGHTA and CDR2 is FQGNSA in the germline V gene. The CDR3 is 14 residues long. V was pared by 1 base and J by 8 bases, with 14 bases between. The CDR3 loop is CASSLVGGVGGYTF. In nucleotides, the CDR3 is TGTGCCAGCAGCTTAGTTGGGGGCGTAGGGGGCTACACCTTC.

This clonotype was recorded many times. The chain uses TRBV12-3 or TRBV12-4 and TRBJ1-1; 7 bases match TRBD1. J lost 5 bases, V lost 5 bases, and 14 bases had no gene match. The CDR3 is 16 amino acids. CDR3 DNA sequence: TGTGCCAGCAGTAACCAGGGGGTCTCTATGGGGACTGAAGCTTTCTTT. Translated: CASSNQGVSMGTEAFF.

This clonotype occurred many times. The chain joins TRBV29-1 to TRBJ2-1; 13 bases agree with TRBD2. Germline assignment: CDR1 SQVTM and CDR2 ANQGSEA. The CDR3 length is 15 residues. V lost 6 bases and J lost 9; bases outside the gene matches: 11. Here the CDR3 reads CSVLGLAGLGFEQFF. For the CDR3, the DNA is TGCAGCGTCTTGGGACTAGCGGGACTAGGGTTTGAGCAGTTCTTC.

This clonotype has ten or more counts. The chain links TRBV9 to TRBJ2-5, with a weak D call TRBD2 (7 bases). Germline V gene lookup returns CDR1 SGDLS and CDR2 YYNGEE. The CDR3 runs 18 residues. Deletions cut 2 bases from V and 4 bases from J, with 24 bases between. The CDR3 here is CASSVEAGQRESGETQYF. CDR3 coding DNA: TGTGCCAGCAGCGTTGAAGCGGGACAAAGGGAATCGGGAGAGACCCAGTACTTC.

This clonotype came up many times. This chain joins TRBV7-2 and TRBJ2-7, with a weak D call TRBD1 (5 bases). There are 15 residues in the CDR3. The germline gives CDR1 SGHTA, CDR2 FQGNSA. V was clipped by 1 base and J by 2 bases, with 12 bases between them. In DNA, the CDR3 is TGTGCCAGCAGCTTAGAGGCAGGGATTCCCTACGAGCAGTACTTC. It codes for CASSLEAGIPYEQYF. Using reference TRBV7-2 and TRBJ2-7 for the parts outside the CDR3, the full variable domain is GAGVSQSPSNKVTEKGKDVELRCDPISGHTALYWYRQSLGQGLEFLIYFQGNSAPDKSGLPSDRFSAERTGGSVSTLTIQRTQQEDSAVYLCASSLEAGIPYEQYFGPGTRLTVT.

This clonotype was seen many times. The rearrangement uses TRBV28 and TRBJ2-7, with TRBD2 identical over 7 bases. Germline trimming cut 7 bases from V and 1 base from J; bases unmatched to any gene: 7. CDR3 length: 14 amino acids. The germline V gene encodes CDR1 MDHEN and CDR2 SYDVKM. The CDR3 sequence: CASTSGGTSYEQYF. The CDR3 bases are TGTGCCAGCACCTCGGGGGGTACGTCCTACGAGCAGTACTTC. The full variable domain, its missing parts supplied by reference TRBV28 and TRBJ2-7, is DVKVTQSSRYLVKRTGEKVFLECVQDMDHENMFWYRQDPGLGLRLIYFSYDVKMKEKGDIPEGYSVSREKKERFSLILESASTNQTSMYLCASTSGGTSYEQYFGPGTRLTVT.

The CDR3 reads CASKVKWVTEAFF. The CDR3 DNA follows: TGTGCCAGCAAAGTAAAGTGGGTCACTGAAGCTTTCTTT. The rearrangement uses TRBV12-3 or TRBV12-4 and TRBJ1-1; D unresolved. The CDR3 runs to 13 residues. Trimming took 7 bases from V and 4 from J, leaving 13 bases between them.

This clonotype was seen many times. The gene calls are TRBV6-5 and TRBJ2-5; maybe TRBD1 (6 bases). Trimming shortened V by 2 bases and J by 3 bases, and 10 bases separated the two germline ends. Per germline, CDR1 MNHEY and CDR2 SVGAGI. The CDR3 covers 14 residues. CDR3 region: CASSYQGSEETQYF. CDR3 DNA sequence: TGTGCCAGCAGTTACCAGGGGAGTGAAGAGACCCAGTACTTC.

This clonotype was observed many times. One end of the junction fails to match germline, which may point to a read error. The V gene is TRBV7-9, the J gene TRBJ2-7, with TRBD2 matching over 7 bases. The germline gives CDR1 SEHNR, CDR2 FQNEAQ (reference sequence). The CDR3 loop spans 14 amino acids. CDR3 bases: TGTGCCAGCAGCTTGGGGAGGGGATCCTCCGAGCAGTACTTC. Its translation is CASSLGRGSSEQYF.

At least ten counts were recorded for this clonotype. The chain recombines TRBV7-8 with TRBJ2-7; TRBD2 matches at 13 bases. The germline V gene has CDR1 SGHVS and CDR2 FQNEAQ. This CDR3 contains 18 residues. J was trimmed by 0 bases and V by 3 bases; bases with no gene match: 8. This CDR3 is CASSFGTSGNLNSYEQYF. DNA of the CDR3: TGTGCCAGCAGCTTCGGGACTAGCGGGAACCTAAACTCCTACGAGCAGTACTTC.

This clonotype was seen many times. The V and J genes are TRBV25-1 and TRBJ1-5; D ambiguous. The germline gives CDR1 MGHDK, CDR2 SYGVNS. Trimming cost V 6 bases and J 0 bases, with 15 bases left between them. This CDR3 spans 16 amino acids. CDR3 protein: CASRDPKRDSNQPQHF. The DNA for the CDR3 is TGTGCCAGCAGGGACCCAAAACGAGATAGCAATCAGCCCCAGCATTTT.

There are a few counts of this clonotype. The chain couples TRBV7-9 to TRBJ1-2, with D possibly TRBD1 on 6 matching bases. Trimming took 7 bases from V and 4 from J, leaving 13 bases between them. Germline CDR1 SEHNR, CDR2 FQNEAQ (reference sequence). The CDR3 runs to 13 residues. CDR3: CASTREGGYGYTF. CDR3 DNA sequence: TGTGCCAGCACGCGCGAGGGGGGCTATGGCTACACCTTC.

In this sample, this clonotype turned up many times. The chain carries TRBV9 and TRBJ2-7; TRBD2 is a possible D gene (6 bases). V gave up 1 base and J gave up 3 bases, with 8 bases separating them. The length of the CDR3 is 13 residues. Germline V gene sequence: CDR1 SGDLS, CDR2 YYNGEE. CDR3 coding DNA: TGTGCCAGCAGCGTATTGGAGGGCTACGAGCAGTACTTC. Encoded protein: CASSVLEGYEQYF.

V gene TRBV6-5 combines with J gene TRBJ2-5; TRBD1 agrees at 12 bases. Germline values: CDR1 MNHEY, CDR2 SVGAGI. CDR3 size: 16 residues. J lost 5 bases, V lost 4 bases, and 8 bases had no gene match. CDR3 nucleotide sequence: TGTGCCAGCAGTTCCATCCCGGGACAGGGGGCGGAGACCCAGTACTTC. Its translation: CASSSIPGQGAETQYF.

This clonotype showed up many times. The CDR3 reads CSAAILGGIGETQYF. The DNA of the CDR3 is TGCAGTGCTGCCATATTAGGAGGTATCGGAGAGACCCAGTACTTC. The V gene is TRBV20-1, the J gene TRBJ2-5, with D possibly being TRBD2 (5 bases). The CDR3 consists of 15 residues. Germline CDR1 DFQATT, CDR2 SNEGSKA (reference sequence). The V end lost 5 bases, the J end lost 4 bases, and 20 bases lay between the germline ends.

This clonotype was seen at least ten times. Here the CDR3 DNA reads TGCAGCGTTAAAGGGGGGTGGGGACAGTCTTTTAACTACGAGCAGTACTTC. Translation: CSVKGGWGQSFNYEQYF. The chain recombines TRBV29-1 with TRBJ2-7; TRBD1 is a possible D gene (7 bases). Germline V lookup: CDR1 SQVTM, CDR2 ANQGSEA. The V gene lost 5 bases and the J gene lost 3 bases, with 26 bases spanning the gap. CDR3 length: 17 residues.